The present entry profiles one T cell receptor beta chain with its context. Per the original data handling: Estimation of nucleated cell counts relied on the amplification of reference gene primers. Using immunoSEQ multiplex PCR, the repertoire was profiled, and TCRdb retains in-frame clones only, with some absent. V and J calls and clone size follow that table, whereas D and trimming were derived from the DNA. Of some 110,000 clones in the sample, over 80% were seen once. This CDR3 is built from 14 residues. Germline CDR1 and CDR2: KGHSH and LQKENI. J lost 4 bases, V lost 5 bases, and 5 bases had no gene match. These data are taken from a study of blood T cell repertoires in COVID-19.

The TCR sequence derives from a woman aged 30 to 39 who had recovered from COVID-19. Sequencing used PBMCs or T cells enriched from blood (not recorded which). This rearrangement joins TRBV18 to TRBJ1-1, with 9 bases that match TRBD1. CDR3 protein: CASSSKQGATEAFF. As DNA, the CDR3 is TGTGCCAGCTCATCTAAACAGGGGGCCACTGAAGCTTTCTTT.